Each of the 23 T cell receptor beta chains below was sequenced from the same sample in a study of patients and donors after allogeneic stem cell transplantation. TCRdb reprocessed the RT-PCR reads with MiXCR, giving one entry per CDR3 protein. The sample carries more than 850,000 distinct CDR3 sequences, about a sixth recorded once. Sequences were obtained from blood, either unsorted or a sorted T cell fraction (not recorded which). Receptors originate from a human donor who was either an allogeneic HSCT recipient or a stem cell or donor lymphocyte infusion donor (not recorded which). It is not recorded whose cells these are; they may come from a transplant donor.

In its sample, this clonotype was seen a few times. V usage is TRBV6-2 or TRBV6-3 and J usage is TRBJ2-3; D uncertain. Trimming removed 6 bases at V and 2 bases at J, with 3 bases between. The germline gives CDR1 MNHEY, CDR2 SVGEGT. The CDR3 loop spans 11 amino acids. CDR3 bases: TGTGCCAGCAGGCTCACAGATACGCAGTATTTT. Translating gives CASRLTDTQYF.

The chain uses TRBV29-1 and TRBJ2-7; 8 bases map to TRBD1. Germline trimming cut 3 bases from V and 4 bases from J; bases unmatched to any gene: 8. CDR1 and CDR2 from the germline V gene are SQVTM and ANQGSEA. This CDR3 has 14 amino acids. The CDR3 reads CSVDSGGAPYEQYF. In DNA form, the CDR3 reads TGCAGCGTTGATTCAGGGGGCGCCCCATACGAGCAGTACTTC.

This clonotype was counted ten times or more. The V and J genes are TRBV12-3 or TRBV12-4 and TRBJ1-3, with no clear D. V lost 6 bases and J 0 bases, leaving 9 bases between the germline ends. This CDR3 is 14 amino acids long. Here the CDR3 reads CASSPPRSGNTIYF. The CDR3, as DNA: TGTGCCAGCAGCCCTCCACGCTCTGGAAACACCATATATTTT.

The sample holds a few counts of this clonotype. This chain connects TRBV20-1 to TRBJ2-1, with 8 bases that match TRBD2. The CDR3 is made up of 14 amino acids. Unmatched junction bases numbered 10, after V lost 6 bases and J lost 6 bases. Per germline, CDR1 DFQATT and CDR2 SNEGSKA (reference sequence). This CDR3 reads CSAKRLALFNEQFF. In DNA form, the CDR3 reads TGCAGTGCCAAAAGACTAGCGCTTTTCAATGAGCAGTTCTTC.

This clonotype has a handful of counts. This chain connects TRBV20-1 to TRBJ2-1; 8 positions match TRBD1. This CDR3 has 15 amino acids. V lost 5 bases and J lost 0; bases outside the gene matches: 6. The V gene's germline CDR1 is DFQATT and CDR2 SNEGSKA (reference sequence). For the CDR3, the DNA is TGCAGTGCTCAGGACAGGGCGGACTCCTACAATGAGCAGTTCTTC. Protein product: CSAQDRADSYNEQFF.

This chain connects TRBV4-1 to TRBJ2-7, with D possibly being TRBD2 (5 bases). This CDR3 contains 15 residues. From germline, CDR1 is MGHRA and CDR2 YSYEKL. V lost 1 base to trimming and J lost 4 bases, with 14 bases between them. The CDR3 spells CASSQVEADFYEQYF. CDR3 nucleotide sequence: TGCGCCAGCAGCCAAGTCGAGGCGGACTTTTACGAGCAGTACTTC.

Of note for this clonotype: One junction end does not reproduce the germline sequence, and a read error may be involved. The rearrangement joins TRBV29-1 to TRBJ2-2; no firm D call. CDR1 is SQVTM, CDR2 ANQGSEA, per germline. The CDR3 is 12 residues long. The CDR3 region is CGVLVPPGELFF. In nucleotides, the CDR3 is TGCGGCGTCCTCGTGCCCCCCGGGGAGCTGTTTTTT.

This clonotype was seen a handful of times. This chain connects TRBV11-2 to TRBJ1-3; 10 bases map to TRBD1. Germline CDR1 and CDR2: SGHAT and FQNNGV. The CDR3 runs 18 residues. V lost 2 bases, J lost 4 bases, and 11 bases stayed unmatched. CDR3 in DNA: TGTGCCAGCAGCTTATTCTCTGGGACAGGGGTGGGAGGAAACACCATATATTTT. Amino acids: CASSLFSGTGVGGNTIYF.

This clonotype was counted a few times. The chain links TRBV30 to TRBJ2-6, with D hard to call. V was pared by 0 bases and J by 0 bases, with 6 bases between. The length of the CDR3 is 15 residues. Looked up from germline, CDR1 is GTSNPN and CDR2 is SVGIG (reference sequence). CDR3 amino acids: CAWSVLPSGANVLTF. The CDR3, as DNA: TGTGCCTGGAGTGTACTGCCCTCTGGGGCCAACGTCCTGACTTTC.

The V call is TRBV20-1, the J call TRBJ2-7; D perhaps matches TRBD1 (5 bases). Germline CDR1 DFQATT, CDR2 SNEGSKA (reference sequence). The CDR3 loop spans 15 amino acids. Trimming pared 0 bases from V and 9 bases from J, leaving 21 bases between. CDR3 sequence (DNA): TGCAGTGCTAGAGATGGCGTCTCCAGGGTCAGTGGGCAGTACTTC. As protein: CSARDGVSRVSGQYF.

The chain carries TRBV7-2 and TRBJ2-7; 9 bases align to TRBD2. The V segment lost 7 bases and the J segment 1 base; nucleotides outside the gene matches: 5. The CDR3 is made up of 14 amino acids. CDR1 is SGHTA and CDR2 is FQGNSA in the germline V gene. The CDR3 loop reads CASTGLASSYEQYF. The CDR3 bases are TGTGCCAGCACAGGACTAGCGAGTTCCTACGAGCAGTACTTC.

This sequence joins TRBV5-1 and TRBJ2-1; maybe TRBD1 (5 bases). The germline V gene encodes CDR1 SGHRS and CDR2 YFSETQ. Deletions cut 1 base from V and 12 bases from J, with 11 bases between. The CDR3 runs 12 residues. CDR3 in DNA: TGCGCCAGCAGCTTGCACGCAGACAGGCAGTTCTTC. Encoded protein: CASSLHADRQFF.

This clonotype showed up just once. The rearrangement links TRBV10-3 to TRBJ2-1, with TRBD2 matching over 7 bases. The CDR3 is 19 amino acids. Germline V gene lookup returns CDR1 ENHRY and CDR2 SYGVKD. Losses at the gene ends were 5 bases for V and 0 bases for J; bases not matched to a gene: 16. CDR3 residues: CAISNSGQKGGSSYNEQFF. The CDR3 DNA is TGTGCCATCAGTAATAGCGGGCAAAAGGGAGGTAGCTCCTACAATGAGCAGTTCTTC.

This clonotype was counted between two and nine times. The rearrangement links TRBV6-5 to TRBJ2-2, with D perhaps being TRBD1 or TRBD2 (5 bases each). CDR1 and CDR2 (germline): MNHEY, SVGAGI. CDR3 length: 16 residues. V was cut by 0 bases and J by 4 bases, with 12 bases left in between. CDR3: CASSYSIRGATGELFF. The CDR3 DNA is TGTGCCAGCAGTTACTCGATACGAGGGGCCACCGGGGAGCTGTTTTTT.

This clonotype was seen only a few times. J is TRBJ1-1 and V is TRBV20-1; 11 nucleotides line up with TRBD1. V was pared by 6 bases and J by 7 bases, with 7 bases of the junction left unmatched. The CDR3 has 13 residues. Germline V gene sequence: CDR1 DFQATT, CDR2 SNEGSKA (reference sequence). The CDR3 protein is CSAKGQGEIEAFF. As DNA, the CDR3 is TGCAGTGCGAAGGGACAGGGGGAGATTGAAGCTTTCTTT.

The V and J genes are TRBV10-3 and TRBJ1-5, with TRBD1 matching over 10 bases. The CDR3 is made up of 15 amino acids. Germline assignment: CDR1 ENHRY and CDR2 SYGVKD. Trimming removed 11 bases from V and 7 bases from J; junction bases left unmatched: 14. The CDR3 nucleotides are TGTGCCTCAAGCACCGGGACAGGGGAAAGGCAGCCCCAGCATTTT. This codes for CASSTGTGERQPQHF.

This clonotype was counted between two and nine times. The chain links TRBV30 to TRBJ1-5; 7 positions match TRBD1. J was trimmed by 6 bases and V by 3 bases; bases with no gene match: 5. CDR3 length: 13 residues. Germline V gene lookup returns CDR1 GTSNPN and CDR2 SVGIG (reference sequence). CDR3 amino acids: CAWSDRDGQPQHF. CDR3 coding DNA: TGTGCCTGGAGCGACAGGGATGGTCAGCCCCAGCATTTT.

The V and J genes are TRBV4-1 and TRBJ1-6; D gene ambiguous. V lost 0 bases, J lost 0 bases, and 6 bases lay in between. CDR3 size: 16 residues. The germline V gene has CDR1 MGHRA and CDR2 YSYEKL. The chain's CDR3 is CASSQDPSSYNSPLHF. The CDR3 region has the DNA TGCGCCAGCAGCCAAGACCCGAGCTCCTATAATTCACCCCTCCACTTT.

The CDR3 nucleotides are TGTGCCAGCTCCAAAGGACAGGGGGTTGTCTCTGGAAACACCATATATTTT. This translates into CASSKGQGVVSGNTIYF. The rearrangement links TRBV18 to TRBJ1-3; 10 positions agree with TRBD1. The CDR3 has 17 amino acids. The germline V gene encodes CDR1 KGHSH and CDR2 LQKENI. V trimming: 6 bases; J trimming: 0 bases; junction bases outside the gene matches: 8.

This sequence joins TRBV7-9 and TRBJ1-2; D uncertain. The CDR3 has 13 amino acids. The V end lost 2 bases, the J end lost 8 bases, and 12 bases lay between the germline ends. CDR1 and CDR2 (germline): SEHNR, FQNEAQ (reference sequence). CDR3 sequence reads: CASSLIQGHGYTF. Written as DNA, the CDR3 is TGTGCCAGCAGCTTAATACAAGGGCACGGCTACACCTTC.

The CDR3 sequence: CSAYSGTQYF. The CDR3 DNA reads TGCAGCGCCTATAGCGGGACGCAGTATTTT. The chain combines TRBV29-1 with TRBJ2-3, with TRBD2 identical over 7 bases. The CDR3 runs to 10 residues. Germline values: CDR1 SQVTM, CDR2 ANQGSEA. The trim removed 7 bases at V and 9 bases at J, leaving 4 bases unmatched.

About this clonotype: Mismatch with germline at one junction end may stem from a read error. This chain connects TRBV27 to TRBJ2-7; D is unclear. Germline V gene data show CDR1 as MNHEY and CDR2 as SMNVEV (reference sequence). The CDR3 totals 14 residues. The DNA for the CDR3 is TGTGCCAGCAGTTTATTGGGTCAGTCCTCCGAGCAGTACTTC. This gives the protein CASSLLGQSSEQYF.

This chain uses TRBV2 with TRBJ1-1; D gene unclear. The CDR3 is made up of 12 amino acids. Between the trimmed V and J ends, which lost 6 bases and 3 bases, there was a span of 8 bases. Germline assignment: CDR1 SNHLY and CDR2 FYNNEI. Here the CDR3 DNA reads TGTGCCAGCAGGTTGGCCTACACTGAAGCTTTCTTT. Translated, it gives CASRLAYTEAFF.